This T cell receptor beta chain was identified in a study of blood T cells in healthy people across ages. Regarding the study as a whole: It was held that diversity estimates obtained from one million T cells represented underestimates.

Germline CDR1 reads LGHNA; CDR2 reads YNFKEQ. Trimming at V came to 3 bases and at J to 4 bases, leaving 6 bases not matched to a gene. The CDR3 loop spans 16 amino acids. Primed by a sample-barcoded 5' primer and a J-beta primer mix, a second PCR proceeded for about 7 to 12 cycles. From the 5' RACE reads, TCRdb called clonotypes with MiXCR, one entry per CDR3 protein. Among around 1.5 million distinct CDR3 sequences listed, roughly 32% were seen once. Worth noting for this clonotype: Its antigen is not identified.

The sequenced sample was blood. The receptor's source is a woman in her twenties or thirties in good health. The V gene is TRBV4-2, the J gene TRBJ2-1; 10 positions agree with TRBD2. CDR3 residues: CASSQSTSGVYNEQFF. The CDR3, as DNA: TGTGCCAGCAGCCAGTCTACTAGCGGGGTTTACAATGAGCAGTTCTTC.